This T cell receptor beta chain is from a study of T cell repertoires in cytomegalovirus infection. Study as a whole: From public TCR beta signatures came an indication of both CMV infection and matching HLA type.

TCRdb reprocessed the reads via MiXCR and lists one record per CDR3 protein. This sample yields some 120,000 distinct CDR3 sequences, of which around 10% are seen a single time; around 33% belongs to the top ten. Findings and limits, study-wide: Ex vivo responses were dominated by HLA-C-restricted CMV-specific TCR beta clonotypes. Carriers of CMV and the relevant HLA type were discriminated by public TCR beta frequency.

With 2 bases removed from V and 11 bases from J, the gap between germline ends came to 18 bases. Germline V gene lookup returns CDR1 SGHTA and CDR2 FQGNSA. The CDR3 consists of 14 residues. This clonotype was counted at least ten times. Its antigen remains unidentified. The V gene is TRBV7-2, the J gene TRBJ1-1, with TRBD1 as a possible D gene (6 bases). This sequence was found in a human donor in good health (CMV status not recorded). Some clones in this sample may be carry-over from other donors' samples. Sample: PBMCs, sequenced either directly or after in vitro stimulation (not recorded which). DNA for the CDR3: TGTGCCAGCAGCTTATCAGGGCAGGGGCGGTATGCTTTCTTT. Protein sequence: CASSLSGQGRYAFF.